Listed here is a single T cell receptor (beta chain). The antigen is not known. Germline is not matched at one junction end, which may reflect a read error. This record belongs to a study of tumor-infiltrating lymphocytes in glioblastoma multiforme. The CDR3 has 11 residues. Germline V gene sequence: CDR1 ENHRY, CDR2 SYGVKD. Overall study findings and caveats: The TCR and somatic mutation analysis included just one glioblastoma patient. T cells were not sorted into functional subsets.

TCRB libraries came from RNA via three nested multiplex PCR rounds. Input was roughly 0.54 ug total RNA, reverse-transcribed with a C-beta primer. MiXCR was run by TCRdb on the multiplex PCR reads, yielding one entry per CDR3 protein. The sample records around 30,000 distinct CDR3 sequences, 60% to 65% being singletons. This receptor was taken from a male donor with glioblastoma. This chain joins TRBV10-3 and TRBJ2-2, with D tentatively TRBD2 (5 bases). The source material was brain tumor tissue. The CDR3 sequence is CATSDTGELFF. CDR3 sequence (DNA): TGTGCCACCAGTGACACCGGGGAGCTGTTTTTC.